The 25 T cell receptor beta chains below all came from one sample that was sequenced in a study of blood T cells in healthy people across ages. Next came a second PCR, run for roughly 7 to 12 cycles, which used a sample-barcoded 5' primer along with a J-beta primer mix. One entry per CDR3 protein results from TCRdb running MiXCR on the 5' RACE reads. The sample consists of about 1.6 million distinct CDR3 sequences, approximately 32% of them appearing once. The sequenced sample was blood. The receptor source for this set is a woman aged 25 to 45 in good health.

This clonotype was counted only a few times. V gene TRBV3-1 combines with J gene TRBJ1-1; possibly TRBD1 for D (5 bases). Germline CDR1 is LGHDT and CDR2 is YNNKEL (reference sequence). CDR3 length: 14 amino acids. V was pared by 3 bases and J by 1 base, with 9 bases between. CDR3: CASSHDSENTEAFF. CDR3 sequence (DNA): TGTGCCAGCAGCCACGACAGTGAGAACACTGAAGCTTTCTTT.

In DNA, the CDR3 is TGTGCCAGCAGTTTTACTAGCGGGAGCGCGGAGACCCAGTACTTC. This sequence encodes CASSFTSGSAETQYF. This chain joins TRBV28 and TRBJ2-5; 11 bases align to TRBD2. The CDR3 is 15 residues long. CDR1 is MDHEN, CDR2 SYDVKM, per germline. J lost 5 bases, V lost 3 bases, and 5 bases had no gene match. The full variable domain, rest sourced from reference TRBV28 and TRBJ2-5, is DVKVTQSSRYLVKRTGEKVFLECVQDMDHENMFWYRQDPGLGLRLIYFSYDVKMKEKGDIPEGYSVSREKKERFSLILESASTNQTSMYLCASSFTSGSAETQYFGPGTRLLVL.

This clonotype was seen only once. The rearrangement joins TRBV29-1 to TRBJ1-1; D perhaps matches TRBD1 (6 bases). This CDR3 spans 13 amino acids. Between the trimmed V and J ends, which lost 6 bases and 5 bases, there was a span of 16 bases. Germline loops: CDR1 SQVTM, CDR2 ANQGSEA. The CDR3 DNA is TGCAGCGTGCAGGGGACGAAGGGGACTGAAGCTTTCTTT. It translates to CSVQGTKGTEAFF.

This clonotype was recorded only once. The rearrangement links TRBV7-3 to TRBJ1-1; D is unresolved. The CDR3 has 16 residues. Trimming took off 5 bases at V and 2 bases at J, with 18 bases between the two ends. CDR1 is SGHTA and CDR2 is FQGTGA in the germline V gene. Here the CDR3 DNA reads TGTGCCAGCAGCCGAGAGGTTTTTGAAGTCAACACTGAAGCTTTCTTT. Its translation: CASSREVFEVNTEAFF.

This clonotype was seen a single time. Here the CDR3 reads CASSLGGPSSHNEQFF. CDR3 nucleotide sequence: TGTGCCAGCAGCTTGGGTGGCCCCTCTTCCCACAATGAGCAGTTCTTC. The chain uses TRBV5-6 and TRBJ2-1; D not certain. V was shortened by 0 bases and J by 5 bases, with 15 bases between the two germline ends. CDR1 SGHDT and CDR2 YYEEEE come from the germline V gene. This CDR3 spans 16 amino acids.

The table lists this clonotype with a few counts. The chain recombines TRBV15 with TRBJ2-3; 8 nucleotides line up with TRBD2. Germline V CDR1 and CDR2: LNHNV, YYDKDF (reference sequence). V lost 2 bases to trimming and J lost 5 bases; unmatched junction nucleotides: 6. This CDR3 contains 15 residues. CDR3 DNA: TGTGCCACCAGCAGATGGCGGGGGGAAGAAGATACGCAGTATTTT. It encodes CATSRWRGEEDTQYF.

This rearrangement joins TRBV20-1 to TRBJ2-2, with 7 bases that match TRBD2. The CDR3 contains 16 residues. Per the germline V gene, CDR1 is DFQATT and CDR2 is SNEGSKA (reference sequence). The ends lost 6 bases at V and 2 bases at J; junction bases unmatched: 12. The CDR3 region has the DNA TGCAGTGCCAGGGACTACGGTACAAGAAACACCGGGGAGCTGTTTTTT. Its translation: CSARDYGTRNTGELFF.

In regard to this clonotype: One end of the junction varies from germline; a read error may be responsible. This chain connects TRBV4-1 to TRBJ2-1, with TRBD2 matching over 14 bases. Germline V gene sequence: CDR1 MGHRA, CDR2 YSYEKL. This CDR3 has 17 residues. CDR3 sequence: CASSRGKGLAGDETQFF. DNA of the CDR3: TGTGCCAGCAGCCGAGGGAAGGGACTAGCGGGGGACGAAACCCAGTTCTTC.

This clonotype was counted a few times. V and J are TRBV29-1 and TRBJ1-1; 8 positions match TRBD1. V lost 6 bases, J lost 4 bases, and 4 bases stayed unmatched. CDR1 and CDR2 (germline): SQVTM, ANQGSEA. This CDR3 has 12 amino acids. The CDR3 sequence is CSVGTGITEAFF. The CDR3 bases are TGCAGCGTGGGGACAGGAATCACTGAAGCTTTCTTT.

CDR3: CASRDGATGELFF. For the CDR3, the DNA is TGTGCCAGCCGAGACGGTGCCACCGGGGAGCTGTTTTTT. The chain combines TRBV6-1 with TRBJ2-2; D remains unclear. Trimming removed 8 bases at V and 4 bases at J, with 11 bases between. The CDR3 totals 13 residues. Germline V gene lookup returns CDR1 MNHNS and CDR2 SASEGT.

This clonotype was counted only a few times. DNA of the CDR3: TGTGCCAGCAGTGAGTACCGAAACGGGCGCCACGAGCAGTACTTC. This sequence encodes CASSEYRNGRHEQYF. This chain connects TRBV2 to TRBJ2-7; the D is unclear. This CDR3 comprises 15 residues. V lost 3 bases, J lost 5 bases, and 17 bases lay in between. Germline V lookup: CDR1 SNHLY, CDR2 FYNNEI.

About this clonotype itself: An end of the junction differs from the germline gene, which may be a read error. This chain links TRBV10-3 with TRBJ2-1, with 9 bases fitting TRBD2. CDR1 and CDR2 from the germline V gene are ENHRY and SYGVKD. CDR3 length equals 15 residues. Here the CDR3 reads CAMGGSGRFYNGQFF. In nucleotides, the CDR3 is TGTGCCATGGGGGGTAGCGGGAGATTCTACAATGGGCAGTTCTTC.

A few counts support this clonotype. The rearrangement joins TRBV7-2 to TRBJ2-3; D perhaps matches TRBD2 (6 bases). This CDR3 contains 14 residues. The V gene's germline CDR1 is SGHTA and CDR2 FQGNSA. Trimming removed 5 bases at V and 6 bases at J, with 15 bases between. CDR3 amino acids: CASSIGTPTDTQYF. The CDR3 DNA reads TGTGCCAGCAGCATAGGGACTCCTACCGATACGCAGTATTTT.

This clonotype was seen a few times. The V call is TRBV30, the J call TRBJ2-4, with D possibly TRBD1 on 7 matching bases. V lost 7 bases, J lost 13 bases, and 20 bases lay in between. The CDR3 consists of 12 residues. Germline assignment: CDR1 GTSNPN and CDR2 SVGIG (reference sequence). The CDR3: CALDRLGGEQYF. CDR3 DNA: TGTGCCTTGGACAGGCTAGGAGGGGAGCAGTACTTC.

The gene calls are TRBV4-2 and TRBJ2-7, with 8 bases identical to TRBD1. The CDR3 loop spans 15 amino acids. V gave up 0 bases and J gave up 2 bases; unmatched junction bases: 3. From germline, CDR1 is LGHNA and CDR2 YNFKEQ. CDR3 loop: CASSQDGQGAYEQYF. In DNA, the CDR3 is TGTGCCAGCAGCCAAGACGGACAGGGAGCCTACGAGCAGTACTTC.

This clonotype was recorded at least ten times. The chain recombines TRBV6-1 with TRBJ2-5, with 13 bases fitting TRBD2. The germline CDR1 and CDR2 sequences are MNHNS and SASEGT. Unmatched junction bases numbered 9, after V lost 3 bases and J lost 2 bases. The CDR3 is 18 residues long. The CDR3 bases are TGTGCCAGCAGTGAGTTCGTGGGGACTAGCGGGGATCAAGAGACCCAGTACTTC. This encodes CASSEFVGTSGDQETQYF.

The chain combines TRBV20-1 with TRBJ2-1; D is unclear. This CDR3 is built from 13 residues. V was clipped by 0 bases and J by 10 bases, with 13 bases between them. CDR1 is DFQATT, CDR2 SNEGSKA, per germline (reference sequence). CDR3 sequence reads: CSARERSNREQFF. The CDR3 DNA follows: TGCAGTGCTAGAGAGAGGTCGAACCGCGAGCAGTTCTTC.

V is TRBV6-5 and J is TRBJ2-2; 10 nucleotides agree with TRBD1. J lost 7 bases, V lost 6 bases, and 8 bases had no gene match. The CDR3 runs to 15 residues. Germline CDR1 and CDR2: MNHEY and SVGAGI. For the CDR3, the DNA is TGTGCCAGCAGCCCAGGGGGACAGGGGTACGGGGAGCTGTTTTTT. Its translation: CASSPGGQGYGELFF.

V is TRBV3-1 and J is TRBJ1-2; a possible D gene is TRBD1 (5 bases). Germline-derived CDR1 and CDR2 are LGHDT and YNNKEL (reference sequence). V lost 3 bases, J lost 8 bases, and 13 bases lay in between. The CDR3 loop spans 13 amino acids. CDR3 region: CASSHSRGGGYTF. In nucleotides, the CDR3 is TGTGCCAGCAGCCACTCGAGGGGAGGCGGCTACACCTTC.

The V and J genes are TRBV7-2 and TRBJ2-1; 7 nucleotides match TRBD2. The V and J ends lost 2 bases and 0 bases, in that order; junction bases with no gene match: 4. CDR3 length: 16 amino acids. Looked up from germline, CDR1 is SGHTA and CDR2 is FQGNSA. The CDR3 nucleotides read TGTGCCAGCAGCTTATGGGGGGGGAGCTCCTACAATGAGCAGTTCTTC. It is translated as CASSLWGGSSYNEQFF.

About this clonotype itself: A read error may account for a junction end that differs from germline. The V gene is TRBV27, the J gene TRBJ2-2; 10 nucleotides agree with TRBD2. This CDR3 spans 15 amino acids. Germline CDR1 is MNHEY and CDR2 is SMNVEV (reference sequence). Here the CDR3 reads CASRTSGESTGELFF. CDR3 nucleotides: TGTGCAAGCAGAACTAGCGGGGAGTCCACCGGGGAGCTGTTTTTT.

This clonotype was recorded a few times. The chain employs TRBV28 and TRBJ2-1; D remains unclear. Germline assignment: CDR1 MDHEN and CDR2 SYDVKM. Trimming took off 5 bases at V and 9 bases at J, with 14 bases between the two ends. The CDR3 runs to 13 residues. CDR3 in DNA: TGTGCCAGCAGTACGGACGGCCGAGGTGAGCAGTTCTTC. Its protein is CASSTDGRGEQFF.

This clonotype was seen more than once but under ten times. CDR3 sequence (DNA): TGTGCCAGCAGTTTATCCGGGGGGCGTAGCAATCAGCCCCAGCATTTT. This translates into CASSLSGGRSNQPQHF. This chain connects TRBV12-3 or TRBV12-4 to TRBJ1-5, with a weak D call TRBD1 (6 bases). The CDR3 runs 16 residues. V was pared by 2 bases and J by 0 bases, with 11 bases between.

This clonotype has only a few counts. This chain links TRBV29-1 with TRBJ1-1; 7 bases map to TRBD1. The germline CDR1 and CDR2 sequences are SQVTM and ANQGSEA. The CDR3 covers 14 residues. Unmatched junction bases numbered 10, after V lost 2 bases and J lost 7 bases. The CDR3 reads CSVEYGGTDNEAFF. CDR3 nucleotide sequence: TGCAGCGTTGAATATGGGGGGACAGATAATGAAGCTTTCTTT.

This sequence joins TRBV2 and TRBJ1-2; no clear D gene. This CDR3 is built from 13 residues. V lost 7 bases and J 1 base, leaving 10 bases between the germline ends. Germline lookup yields CDR1 SNHLY and CDR2 FYNNEI. The CDR3 is CASTSLVNYGYTF. In nucleotides, the CDR3 is TGTGCCAGCACCTCTCTGGTTAACTATGGCTACACCTTC.